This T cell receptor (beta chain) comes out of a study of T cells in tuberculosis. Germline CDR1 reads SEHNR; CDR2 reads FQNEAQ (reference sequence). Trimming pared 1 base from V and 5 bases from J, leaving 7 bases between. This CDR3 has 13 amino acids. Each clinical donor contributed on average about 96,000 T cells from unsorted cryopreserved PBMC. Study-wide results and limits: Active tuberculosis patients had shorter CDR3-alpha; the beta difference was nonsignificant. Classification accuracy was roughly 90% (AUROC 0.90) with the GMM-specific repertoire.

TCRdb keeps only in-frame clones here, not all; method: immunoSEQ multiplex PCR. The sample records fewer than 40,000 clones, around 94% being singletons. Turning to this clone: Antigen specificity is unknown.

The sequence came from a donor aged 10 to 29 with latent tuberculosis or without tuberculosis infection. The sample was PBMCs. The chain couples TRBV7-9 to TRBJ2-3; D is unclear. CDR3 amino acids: CASSLDGRDTQYF. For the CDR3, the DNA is TGTGCCAGCAGCTTAGATGGCCGAGATACGCAGTATTTT. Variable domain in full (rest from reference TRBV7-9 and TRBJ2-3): DTGVSQNPRHKITKRGQNVTFRCDPISEHNRLYWYRQTLGQGPEFLTYFQNEAQLEKSRLLSDRFSAERPKGSFSTLEIQRTEQGDSAMYLCASSLDGRDTQYFGPGTRLTVL.